The present T cell receptor (beta chain) was sequenced within a study of T cell responses to AZD1222 COVID-19 vaccine. Points from the study as a whole: Rises in breadth and depth of Spike-specific TCRs came after two AZD1222 doses.

On this clone: The antigen is undetermined.

The germline V gene has CDR1 SGHTA and CDR2 FQGNSA. This CDR3 has 13 residues. The V and J ends lost 7 bases and 2 bases respectively, with 12 bases between them. Sequenced by immunoSEQ multiplex PCR; TCRdb stores in-frame clones only, minus some. The sample holds about 150,000 clones, roughly nine tenths seen once. The sample consisted of peripheral blood, taken on day 0 of AZD1222 vaccination. The TCR originated in an adult in good health. The rearrangement joins TRBV7-2 to TRBJ2-7, with D maybe TRBD2 (5 bases). CDR3 nucleotides: TGTGCCAGCACCCGGGGTAATACCTACGAGCAGTACTTC. This sequence encodes CASTRGNTYEQYF.